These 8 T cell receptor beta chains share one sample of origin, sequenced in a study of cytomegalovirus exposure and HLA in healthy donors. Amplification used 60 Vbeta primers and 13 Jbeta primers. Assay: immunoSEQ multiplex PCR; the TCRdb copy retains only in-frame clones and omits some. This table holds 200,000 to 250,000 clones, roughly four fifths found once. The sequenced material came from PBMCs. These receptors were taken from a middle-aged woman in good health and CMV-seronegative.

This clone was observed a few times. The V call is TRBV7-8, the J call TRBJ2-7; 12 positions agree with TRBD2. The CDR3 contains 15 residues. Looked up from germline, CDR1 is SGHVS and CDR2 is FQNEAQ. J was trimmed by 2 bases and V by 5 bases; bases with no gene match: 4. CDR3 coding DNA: TGTGCCAGCAGCGACGGACTAGCGGGGACCTACGAGCAGTACTTC. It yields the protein CASSDGLAGTYEQYF.

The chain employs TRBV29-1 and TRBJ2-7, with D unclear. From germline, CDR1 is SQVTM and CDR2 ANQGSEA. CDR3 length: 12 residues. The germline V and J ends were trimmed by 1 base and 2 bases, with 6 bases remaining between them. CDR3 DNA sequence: TGCAGCGTTGAAGGGCAAACCTACGAGCAGTACTTC. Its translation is CSVEGQTYEQYF.

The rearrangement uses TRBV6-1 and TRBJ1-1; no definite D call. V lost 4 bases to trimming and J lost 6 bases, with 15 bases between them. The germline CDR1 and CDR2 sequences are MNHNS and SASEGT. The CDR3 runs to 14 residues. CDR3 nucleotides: TGTGCCAGCAGTGTGCAGGTTTCCGTCTCTGAAGCTTTCTTT. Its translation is CASSVQVSVSEAFF.

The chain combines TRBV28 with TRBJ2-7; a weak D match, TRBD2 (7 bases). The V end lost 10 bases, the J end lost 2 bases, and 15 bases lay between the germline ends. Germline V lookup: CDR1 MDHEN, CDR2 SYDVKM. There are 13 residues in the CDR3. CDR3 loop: CAIKGGTTYEQYF. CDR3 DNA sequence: TGTGCCATCAAGGGGGGGACTACCTACGAGCAGTACTTC.

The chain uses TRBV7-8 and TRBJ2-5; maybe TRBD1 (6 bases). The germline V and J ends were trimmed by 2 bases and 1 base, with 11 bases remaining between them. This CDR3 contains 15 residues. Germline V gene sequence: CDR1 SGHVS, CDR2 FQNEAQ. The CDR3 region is CASSLSRGLQETQYF. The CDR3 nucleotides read TGTGCCAGCAGCTTAAGCAGGGGCCTCCAAGAGACCCAGTACTTC.

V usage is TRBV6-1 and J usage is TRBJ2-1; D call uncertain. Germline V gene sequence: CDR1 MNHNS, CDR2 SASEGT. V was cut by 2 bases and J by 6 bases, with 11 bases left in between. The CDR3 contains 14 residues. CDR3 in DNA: TGTGCCAGCAGTGAACTGTATAGTATCAATGAGCAGTTCTTC. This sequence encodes CASSELYSINEQFF.

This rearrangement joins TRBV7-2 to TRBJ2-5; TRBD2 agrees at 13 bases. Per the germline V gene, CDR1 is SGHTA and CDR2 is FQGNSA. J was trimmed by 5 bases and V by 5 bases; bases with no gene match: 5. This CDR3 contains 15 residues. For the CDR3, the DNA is TGTGCCAGCAGCGGGACTAGCGGGACCTTGGAGACCCAGTACTTC. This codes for CASSGTSGTLETQYF.

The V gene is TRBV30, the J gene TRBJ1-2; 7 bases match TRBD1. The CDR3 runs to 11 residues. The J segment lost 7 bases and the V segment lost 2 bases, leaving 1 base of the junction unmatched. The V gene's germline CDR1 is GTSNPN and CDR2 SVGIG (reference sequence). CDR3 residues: CAWSWTGGYTF. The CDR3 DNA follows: TGTGCCTGGAGTTGGACAGGTGGCTACACCTTC.